The 8 T cell receptor beta chains below all came from one sample that was sequenced in a study of control samples from healthy donors and cancer patients. Assay used: immunoSEQ multiplex PCR; TCRdb lists only in-frame clones, some missing. The table includes just over 150,000 clones, roughly 94% detected once. The sample was blood. These receptor sequences come from a middle-aged woman in good health.

This sequence joins TRBV7-2 and TRBJ2-3; maybe TRBD1 (6 bases). Germline CDR1 reads SGHTA; CDR2 reads FQGNSA. CDR3 length: 14 residues. Trimming left V 7 bases short and J 3 bases short, with 14 bases between. CDR3 DNA: TGTGCCAGCAACCTCTTACAGGGTACAGATACGCAGTATTTT. Translation: CASNLLQGTDTQYF.

The chain combines TRBV30 with TRBJ2-1, with 10 positions matching TRBD2. The CDR3 length is 15 residues. Germline V gene sequence: CDR1 GTSNPN, CDR2 SVGIG (reference sequence). V lost 5 bases to trimming and J lost 3 bases; unmatched junction nucleotides: 7. CDR3 sequence (DNA): TGTGCCTGGCTAAAGCGGACTAGCGGCTACAATGAGCAGTTCTTC. This gives the protein CAWLKRTSGYNEQFF.

The chain links TRBV10-1 to TRBJ2-1; no clear D. Trimming left V 3 bases short and J 8 bases short, with 5 bases between. Germline V gene data show CDR1 as WNHNN and CDR2 as SYGVQD (reference sequence). CDR3 size: 11 residues. CDR3 DNA sequence: TGCGCCAGCAGTGACAGCGATGAGCAGTTCTTC. It yields the protein CASSDSDEQFF.

The V gene is TRBV3-1 (or the pseudogene TRBV3-2), the J gene TRBJ1-3, with D unresolved. V was cut by 7 bases and J by 1 base, with 8 bases left in between. The CDR3 is 13 residues long. Germline CDR1 and CDR2: LGHDT and YNNKEL (reference sequence). The CDR3 here is CASTLQSGNTIYF. Here the CDR3 DNA reads TGTGCCAGCACCCTACAGTCTGGAAACACCATATATTTT.

The chain uses TRBV28 and TRBJ1-1; 10 bases match TRBD1. Losses at the gene ends were 5 bases for V and 10 bases for J; bases not matched to a gene: 7. The CDR3 covers 13 residues. CDR1 and CDR2 (germline): MDHEN, SYDVKM. The CDR3: CASSPSDRGPAFF. The CDR3 DNA reads as TGTGCCAGCAGTCCATCCGACAGGGGGCCAGCTTTCTTT.

A single count supports this clone. V usage is TRBV5-5 and J usage is TRBJ1-1; D may be TRBD1 (5 bases). V gave up 0 bases and J gave up 4 bases, with 16 bases separating them. The CDR3 totals 16 residues. The germline CDR1 and CDR2 sequences are SGHKS and YYEKEE (reference sequence). CDR3 sequence: CASSLAATGASTEAFF. CDR3 nucleotides: TGTGCCAGCAGCTTGGCGGCTACCGGGGCTTCCACTGAAGCTTTCTTT.

The rearrangement uses TRBV11-2 and TRBJ2-1; 12 bases are shared with TRBD2. CDR3 length: 15 residues. Germline values: CDR1 SGHAT, CDR2 FQNNGV. The J segment lost 6 bases and the V segment lost 3 bases, leaving 3 bases of the junction unmatched. CDR3 in amino acids: CASSLTSGSSNEQFF. CDR3 coding DNA: TGTGCCAGCAGCTTGACTAGCGGGAGTTCCAATGAGCAGTTCTTC.

V and J are TRBV6-4 and TRBJ1-1; maybe TRBD1 (6 bases). Germline assignment: CDR1 MRHNA and CDR2 SNTAGT. V was pared by 6 bases and J by 0 bases, with 11 bases between. The CDR3 spans 14 residues. As DNA, the CDR3 is TGTGCCAGCAGGGCCCAGGGGTTGAACACTGAAGCTTTCTTT. Translated, it gives CASRAQGLNTEAFF.